The 19 T cell receptor beta chains given below trace back to one sample, sequenced in a study of blood T cell repertoires in COVID-19 (TCRdb year 2020). Library preparation used the immunoSEQ multiplex PCR assay. Here the immuneACCESS table is served through TCRdb, limited to in-frame sequences with V and J called. Missing clones are a known gap in these copies; in checked studies unresolved V genes cover under half, and the rest lacks a known reason. The sample table shows 200,000 to 250,000 clones, and about 83% are seen once. Around 7% of the sample belongs to the ten largest clones. Sequencing input: peripheral blood. Receptors originate from a woman between 45 and 65 years old with acute or convalescent COVID-19.

This sequence joins TRBV7-3 and TRBJ2-5; 8 nucleotides line up with TRBD2. V shed 1 base, J shed 2 bases, and the junction held 3 bases outside the gene matches. This CDR3 comprises 15 residues. Germline CDR1 and CDR2: SGHTA and FQGTGA. The CDR3 protein is CASSLKRGLQETQYF. CDR3 bases: TGTGCCAGCAGCTTAAAGCGGGGGTTACAAGAGACCCAGTACTTC. The whole variable domain, filled in from reference TRBV7-3 and TRBJ2-5, reads GAGVSQTPSNKVTEKGKYVELRCDPISGHTALYWYRQSLGQGPEFLIYFQGTGAADDSGLPNDRFFAVRPEGSVSTLKIQRTERGDSAVYLCASSLKRGLQETQYFGPGTRLLVL.

The chain joins TRBV28 to TRBJ2-2, with 11 bases fitting TRBD2. V trimming: 6 bases; J trimming: 5 bases; junction bases outside the gene matches: 5. This CDR3 is 15 amino acids long. CDR1 MDHEN and CDR2 SYDVKM come from the germline V gene. The CDR3 sequence is CASSSLAGGTGELFF. As DNA, the CDR3 is TGTGCCAGCAGCTCGCTAGCGGGGGGAACCGGGGAGCTGTTTTTT.

The rearrangement joins TRBV5-6 to TRBJ2-7; 7 positions agree with TRBD2. CDR3 length: 16 residues. Germline V gene lookup returns CDR1 SGHDT and CDR2 YYEEEE. Unmatched junction bases numbered 12, after V lost 4 bases and J lost 2 bases. The CDR3 protein is CASSPRGVTITYEQYF. For the CDR3, the DNA is TGTGCCAGCAGCCCCCGGGGGGTAACTATAACCTACGAGCAGTACTTC.

This clone was counted a single time. The chain is built from TRBV19 and TRBJ1-5; 7 bases line up with TRBD1. CDR1 is LNHDA, CDR2 SQIVND, per germline (reference sequence). V lost 3 bases to trimming and J lost 4 bases; unmatched junction nucleotides: 9. The CDR3 is 16 residues long. DNA of the CDR3: TGTGCCAGTAGTATTAGCAGGGGGGAGAAGAATCAGCCCCAGCATTTT. It translates to CASSISRGEKNQPQHF.

This chain uses TRBV29-1 with TRBJ2-5; D gene unclear. CDR3 length: 15 residues. Trimming stripped 1 base from V and 0 bases from J, with 12 bases between. Germline V gives CDR1 SQVTM, CDR2 ANQGSEA. In DNA form, the CDR3 reads TGCAGCGTTGAAGGCACGCGATCCAACCAAGAGACCCAGTACTTC. Encoded protein: CSVEGTRSNQETQYF.

V gene TRBV19 combines with J gene TRBJ1-4; TRBD1 matches 10 bases. Germline assignment: CDR1 LNHDA and CDR2 SQIVND (reference sequence). The CDR3 sequence is 15 residues long. Trimming cost V 5 bases and J 8 bases; bases outside gene matches: 8. CDR3 coding DNA: TGTGCCAGTAGTCCACAGAGGACAGGGGGAGAAAAACTGTTTTTT. The encoded protein is CASSPQRTGGEKLFF.

The sample holds a few counts of this clone. The chain couples TRBV6-2 or TRBV6-3 to TRBJ2-1; D might be TRBD1 (5 bases). Trimming took off 5 bases at V and 5 bases at J, with 13 bases between the two ends. Germline V gives CDR1 MNHEY, CDR2 SVGEGT. The CDR3 consists of 14 residues. The CDR3 DNA reads as TGTGCCAGCAGTATCTTAAGGGGAAACAATGAGCAGTTCTTC. It encodes CASSILRGNNEQFF.

The rearrangement joins TRBV7-9 to TRBJ2-3; the match to TRBD1 covers 8 bases. V lost 5 bases and J lost 0; bases outside the gene matches: 7. The length of the CDR3 is 16 residues. The germline V gene has CDR1 SEHNR and CDR2 FQNEAQ (reference sequence). The CDR3 loop reads CASSTGQGSSTDTQYF. In nucleotides, the CDR3 is TGTGCCAGCAGCACAGGACAGGGTTCTAGCACAGATACGCAGTATTTT.

This clone has a handful of counts. The rearrangement uses TRBV25-1 and TRBJ1-2; 7 nucleotides line up with TRBD1. Germline V CDR1 and CDR2: MGHDK, SYGVNS. Trimming took 3 bases from V and 4 from J; bases not matched to a gene: 8. CDR3 length equals 15 residues. The CDR3 is CASSDLRQGGYGYTF. CDR3 sequence (DNA): TGTGCCAGCAGTGACCTCCGACAGGGTGGCTATGGCTACACCTTC.

This chain joins TRBV5-1 and TRBJ2-5; no definite D call. V was trimmed by 0 bases and J by 1 base, leaving 10 bases between them. The germline CDR1 and CDR2 sequences are SGHRS and YFSETQ. The length of the CDR3 is 15 residues. The CDR3 protein is CASSLDPVPQETQYF. The CDR3 region has the DNA TGCGCCAGCAGCTTGGATCCAGTCCCCCAAGAGACCCAGTACTTC. Combining the CDR3 with reference TRBV5-1 and TRBJ2-5 gives the whole variable domain KAGVTQTPRYLIKTRGQQVTLSCSPISGHRSVSWYQQTPGQGLQFLFEYFSETQRNKGNFPGRFSGRQFSNSRSEMNVSTLELGDSALYLCASSLDPVPQETQYFGPGTRLLVL.

The chain employs TRBV24-1 and TRBJ2-3; D may be TRBD1 (6 bases). The V end lost 4 bases, the J end lost 0 bases, and 16 bases lay between the germline ends. Germline assignment: CDR1 KGHDR and CDR2 SFDVKD. The CDR3 is 17 amino acids. The CDR3: CATSDTTQGTSTDTQYF. The DNA for the CDR3 is TGTGCCACCAGTGACACAACACAGGGAACCAGCACAGATACGCAGTATTTT.

Here the CDR3 reads CAWSSGLRTGELFF. In DNA, the CDR3 is TGTGCCTGGAGTTCGGGACTCCGAACCGGGGAGCTGTTTTTT. The genes are TRBV30 and TRBJ2-2; perhaps TRBD2 as D (6 bases). The CDR3 runs to 14 residues. Trimming shortened V by 2 bases and J by 5 bases, and 12 bases separated the two germline ends. CDR1 and CDR2 from the germline V gene are GTSNPN and SVGIG (reference sequence).

For this clone: Different DNA sequences within this sample yield the same CDR3. This chain joins TRBV5-6 and TRBJ1-1, with D perhaps TRBD1 (5 bases). The CDR3 covers 14 residues. Germline CDR1 SGHDT, CDR2 YYEEEE. V shed 1 base and J shed 4 bases, with 11 bases lying between them. The CDR3 protein is CASSLRGGSTEAFF. The CDR3, as DNA: TGTGCCAGCAGCTTGAGGGGAGGTAGCACTGAAGCTTTCTTT.

V gene TRBV24-1 combines with J gene TRBJ1-2, with D possibly being TRBD1 (6 bases). The CDR3 spans 12 residues. Trimming left V 9 bases short and J 6 bases short, with 13 bases between. Germline V lookup: CDR1 KGHDR, CDR2 SFDVKD. CDR3 DNA sequence: TGTGCCACCTCCACAGGGATCGATGGCTACACCTTC. Residues: CATSTGIDGYTF.

V is TRBV29-1 and J is TRBJ2-7; 7 nucleotides line up with TRBD1. There are 13 residues in the CDR3. Trimming removed 7 bases from V and 3 bases from J; junction bases left unmatched: 9. Per germline, CDR1 SQVTM and CDR2 ANQGSEA. The CDR3: CSAKRDRNYEQYF. CDR3 DNA sequence: TGCAGCGCAAAACGGGACAGAAACTACGAGCAGTACTTC.

The chain joins TRBV7-9 to TRBJ1-4; D uncertain. The CDR3 sequence is 15 residues long. Trimming pared 3 bases from V and 8 bases from J, leaving 16 bases between. Germline values: CDR1 SEHNR, CDR2 FQNEAQ (reference sequence). The CDR3 nucleotides read TGTGCCAGCAGCTTTCCGCGGGTTGTAGGGGAAAAACTGTTTTTT. It yields the protein CASSFPRVVGEKLFF.

This chain connects TRBV4-3 to TRBJ1-1; possibly TRBD1 for D (5 bases). In germline, CDR1 is LGHNA, CDR2 YSLEER. Trimming stripped 0 bases from V and 8 bases from J, with 13 bases between. This CDR3 region has 14 residues. CDR3 nucleotide sequence: TGCGCCAGCAGCCAAGACGTCGGGGGGGAGGAAGCTTTCTTT. It yields the protein CASSQDVGGEEAFF.

The gene calls are TRBV21-1 and TRBJ2-7; the D call of TRBD2 is as the table states it, not checked on the DNA. TRBV21-1 is noted as a pseudogene. The CDR3 loop spans 13 amino acids. CDR3 in DNA: TGTGCCAGCAGCAAAGCGAGGCTCCACGAGCAGTACTTC. The encoded protein is CASSKARLHEQYF.

The CDR3 bases are TGTGCCAGCAGCCAAGGGGGGGGGTGGACAGATACGCAGTATTTT. This codes for CASSQGGGWTDTQYF. V is TRBV14 and J is TRBJ2-3; 7 nucleotides match TRBD2. Germline CDR1 is SGHDN and CDR2 is FVKESK. The trim removed 1 base at V and 3 bases at J, leaving 4 bases unmatched. The CDR3 runs 15 residues.